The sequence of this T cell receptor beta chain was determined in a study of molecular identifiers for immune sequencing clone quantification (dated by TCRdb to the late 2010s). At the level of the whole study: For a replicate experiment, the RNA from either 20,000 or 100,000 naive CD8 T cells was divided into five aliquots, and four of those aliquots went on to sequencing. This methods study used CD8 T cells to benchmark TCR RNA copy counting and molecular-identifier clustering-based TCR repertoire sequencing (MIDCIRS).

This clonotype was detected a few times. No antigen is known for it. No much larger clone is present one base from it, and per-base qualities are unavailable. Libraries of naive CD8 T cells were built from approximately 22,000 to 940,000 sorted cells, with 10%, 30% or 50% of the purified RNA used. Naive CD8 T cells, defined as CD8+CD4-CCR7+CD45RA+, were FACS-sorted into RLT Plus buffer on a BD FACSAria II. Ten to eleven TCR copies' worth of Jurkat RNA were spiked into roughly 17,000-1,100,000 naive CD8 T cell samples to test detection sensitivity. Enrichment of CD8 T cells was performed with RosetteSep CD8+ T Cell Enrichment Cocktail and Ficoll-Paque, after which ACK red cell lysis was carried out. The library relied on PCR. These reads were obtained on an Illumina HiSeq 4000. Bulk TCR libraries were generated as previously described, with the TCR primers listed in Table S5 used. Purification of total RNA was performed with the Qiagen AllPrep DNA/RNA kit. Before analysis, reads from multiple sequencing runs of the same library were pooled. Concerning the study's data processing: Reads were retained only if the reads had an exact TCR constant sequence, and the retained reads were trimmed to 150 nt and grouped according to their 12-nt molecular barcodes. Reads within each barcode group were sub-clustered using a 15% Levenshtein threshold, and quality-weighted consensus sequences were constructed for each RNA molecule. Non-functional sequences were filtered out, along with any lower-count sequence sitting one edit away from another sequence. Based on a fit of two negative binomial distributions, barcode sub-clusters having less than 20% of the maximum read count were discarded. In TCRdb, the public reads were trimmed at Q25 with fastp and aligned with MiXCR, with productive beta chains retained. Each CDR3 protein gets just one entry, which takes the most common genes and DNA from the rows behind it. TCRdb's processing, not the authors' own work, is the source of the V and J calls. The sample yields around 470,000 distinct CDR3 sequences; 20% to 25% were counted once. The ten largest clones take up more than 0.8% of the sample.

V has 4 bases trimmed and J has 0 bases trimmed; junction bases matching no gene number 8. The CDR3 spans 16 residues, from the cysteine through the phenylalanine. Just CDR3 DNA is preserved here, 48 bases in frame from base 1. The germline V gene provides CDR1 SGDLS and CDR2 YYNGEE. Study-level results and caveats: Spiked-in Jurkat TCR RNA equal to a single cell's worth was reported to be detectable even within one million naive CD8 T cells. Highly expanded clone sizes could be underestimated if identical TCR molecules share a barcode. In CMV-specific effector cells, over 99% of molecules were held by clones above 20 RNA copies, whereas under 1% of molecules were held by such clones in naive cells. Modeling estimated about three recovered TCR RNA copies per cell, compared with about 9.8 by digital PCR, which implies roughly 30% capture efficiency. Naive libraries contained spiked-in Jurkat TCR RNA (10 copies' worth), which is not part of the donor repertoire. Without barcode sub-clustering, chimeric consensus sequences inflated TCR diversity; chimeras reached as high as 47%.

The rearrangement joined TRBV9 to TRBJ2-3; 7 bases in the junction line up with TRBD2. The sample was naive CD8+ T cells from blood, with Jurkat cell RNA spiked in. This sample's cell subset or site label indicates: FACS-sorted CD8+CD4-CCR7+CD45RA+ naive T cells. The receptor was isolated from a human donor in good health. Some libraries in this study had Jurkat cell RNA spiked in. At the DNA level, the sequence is TGTGCCAGCAGCTTACTAGCGACAAGTAGCACAGATACGCAGTATTTT. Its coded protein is CASSLLATSSTDTQYF.